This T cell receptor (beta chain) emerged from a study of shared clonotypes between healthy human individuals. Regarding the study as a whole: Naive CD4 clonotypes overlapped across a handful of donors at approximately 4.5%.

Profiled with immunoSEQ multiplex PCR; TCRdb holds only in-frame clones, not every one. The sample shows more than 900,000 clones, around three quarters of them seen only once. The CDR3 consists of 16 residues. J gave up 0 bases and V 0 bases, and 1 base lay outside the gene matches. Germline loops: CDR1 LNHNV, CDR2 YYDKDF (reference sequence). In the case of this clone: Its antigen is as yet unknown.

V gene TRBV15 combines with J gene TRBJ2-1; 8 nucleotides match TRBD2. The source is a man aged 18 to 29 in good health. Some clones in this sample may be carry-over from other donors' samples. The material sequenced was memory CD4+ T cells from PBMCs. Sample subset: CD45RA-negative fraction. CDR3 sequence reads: CATSRDSGDSYNEQFF. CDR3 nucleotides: TGTGCCACCAGCAGAGATAGCGGGGACTCCTACAATGAGCAGTTCTTC.